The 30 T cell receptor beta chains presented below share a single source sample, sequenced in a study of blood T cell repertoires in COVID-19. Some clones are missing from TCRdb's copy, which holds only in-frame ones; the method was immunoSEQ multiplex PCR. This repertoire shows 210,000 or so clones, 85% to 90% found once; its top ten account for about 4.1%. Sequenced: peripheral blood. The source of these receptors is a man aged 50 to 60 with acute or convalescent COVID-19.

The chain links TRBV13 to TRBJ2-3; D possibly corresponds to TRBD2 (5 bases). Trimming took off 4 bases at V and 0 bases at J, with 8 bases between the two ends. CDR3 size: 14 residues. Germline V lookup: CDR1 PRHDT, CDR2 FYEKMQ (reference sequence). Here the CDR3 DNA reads TGTGCCAGCAGCTCCCGGACTAGCACAGATACGCAGTATTTT. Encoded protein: CASSSRTSTDTQYF.

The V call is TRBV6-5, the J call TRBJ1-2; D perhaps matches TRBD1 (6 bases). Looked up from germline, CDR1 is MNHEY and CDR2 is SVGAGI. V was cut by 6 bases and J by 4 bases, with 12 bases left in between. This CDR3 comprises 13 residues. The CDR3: CASRKQGTYGYTF. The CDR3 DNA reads TGTGCCAGCAGGAAACAGGGTACCTATGGCTACACCTTC.

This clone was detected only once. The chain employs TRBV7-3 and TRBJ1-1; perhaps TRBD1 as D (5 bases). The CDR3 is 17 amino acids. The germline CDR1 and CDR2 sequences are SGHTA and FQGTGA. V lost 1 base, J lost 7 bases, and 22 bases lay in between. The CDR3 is CASSLKSVVGDGSEAFF. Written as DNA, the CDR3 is TGTGCCAGCAGCTTAAAGTCAGTTGTAGGGGACGGGAGTGAAGCTTTCTTT.

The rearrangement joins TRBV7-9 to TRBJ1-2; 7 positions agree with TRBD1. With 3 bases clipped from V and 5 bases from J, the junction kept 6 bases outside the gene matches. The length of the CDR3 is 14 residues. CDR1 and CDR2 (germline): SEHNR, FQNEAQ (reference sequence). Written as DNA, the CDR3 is TGTGCCAGCAGCTTCTCGACAGGGACTTATGGCTACACCTTC. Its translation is CASSFSTGTYGYTF.

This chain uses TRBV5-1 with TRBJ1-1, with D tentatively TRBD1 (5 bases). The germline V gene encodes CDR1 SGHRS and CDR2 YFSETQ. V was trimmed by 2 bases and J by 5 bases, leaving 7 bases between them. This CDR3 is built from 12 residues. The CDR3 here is CASSLTGTEAFF. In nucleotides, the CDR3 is TGCGCCAGCAGCTTAACAGGTACTGAAGCTTTCTTT.

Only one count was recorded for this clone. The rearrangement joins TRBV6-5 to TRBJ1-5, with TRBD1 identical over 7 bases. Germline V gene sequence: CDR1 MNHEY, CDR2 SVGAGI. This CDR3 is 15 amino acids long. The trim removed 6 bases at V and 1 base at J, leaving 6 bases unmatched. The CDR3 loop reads CASRTVQGSNQPQHF. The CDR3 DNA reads TGTGCCAGCAGGACCGTACAGGGGAGCAATCAGCCCCAGCATTTT.

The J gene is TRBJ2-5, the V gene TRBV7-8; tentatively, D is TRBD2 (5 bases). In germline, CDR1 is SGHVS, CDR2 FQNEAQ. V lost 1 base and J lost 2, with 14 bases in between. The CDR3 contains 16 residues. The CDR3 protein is CASSLGGYLKQETQYF. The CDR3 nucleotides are TGTGCCAGCAGCTTAGGAGGGTATTTGAAGCAAGAGACCCAGTACTTC.

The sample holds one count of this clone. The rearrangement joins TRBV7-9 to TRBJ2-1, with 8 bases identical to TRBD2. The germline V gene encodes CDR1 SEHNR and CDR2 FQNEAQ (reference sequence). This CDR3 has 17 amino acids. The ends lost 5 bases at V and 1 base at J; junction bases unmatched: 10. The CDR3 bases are TGTGCCAGCAGCATACACTTCAGCGGGGGATCCTACAATGAGCAGTTCTTC. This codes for CASSIHFSGGSYNEQFF.

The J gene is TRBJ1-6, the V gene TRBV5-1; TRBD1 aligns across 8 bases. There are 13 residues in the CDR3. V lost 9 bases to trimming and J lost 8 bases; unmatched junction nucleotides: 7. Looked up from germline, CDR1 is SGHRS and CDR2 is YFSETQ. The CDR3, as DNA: TGCGCCACCCGGACAGGGAACTATTCACCCCTCCACTTT. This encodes CATRTGNYSPLHF.

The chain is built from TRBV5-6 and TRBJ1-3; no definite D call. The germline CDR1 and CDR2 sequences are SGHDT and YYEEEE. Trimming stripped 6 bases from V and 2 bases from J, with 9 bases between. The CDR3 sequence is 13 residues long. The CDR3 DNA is TGTGCCAGCAATGAGTTTACTGGAAACACCATATATTTT. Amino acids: CASNEFTGNTIYF.

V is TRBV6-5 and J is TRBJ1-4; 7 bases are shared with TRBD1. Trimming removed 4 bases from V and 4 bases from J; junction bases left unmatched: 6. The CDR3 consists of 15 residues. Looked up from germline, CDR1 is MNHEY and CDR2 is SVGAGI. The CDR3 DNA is TGTGCCAGCAGTTCCGAGGGGGCAGGTAATGAAAAACTGTTTTTT. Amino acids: CASSSEGAGNEKLFF.

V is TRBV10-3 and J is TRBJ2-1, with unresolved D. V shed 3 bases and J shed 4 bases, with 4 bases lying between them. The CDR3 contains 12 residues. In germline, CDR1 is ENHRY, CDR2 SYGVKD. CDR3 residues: CAISESYNEQFF. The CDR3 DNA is TGTGCCATCAGTGAATCTTACAATGAGCAGTTCTTC.

In nucleotides, the CDR3 is TGTGCCAGCAGTTACGGTCTAGCGGGGTATGGTGAGCAGTTCTTC. Encoded protein: CASSYGLAGYGEQFF. The chain has TRBV6-6 and TRBJ2-1; 9 nucleotides align to TRBD2. Germline trimming cut 2 bases from V and 9 bases from J; bases unmatched to any gene: 8. The germline V gene has CDR1 MNHNY and CDR2 SVGAGI (reference sequence). This CDR3 spans 15 amino acids.

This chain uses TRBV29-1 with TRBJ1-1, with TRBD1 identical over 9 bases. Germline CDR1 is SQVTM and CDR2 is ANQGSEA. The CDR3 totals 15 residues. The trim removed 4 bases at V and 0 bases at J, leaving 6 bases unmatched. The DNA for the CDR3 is TGCAGCGTTGGAAGGGACAGGGCACTGAACACTGAAGCTTTCTTT. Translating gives CSVGRDRALNTEAFF. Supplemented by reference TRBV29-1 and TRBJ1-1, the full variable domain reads SAVISQKPSRDICQRGTSLTIQCQVDSQVTMMFWYRQQPGQSLTLIATANQGSEATYESGFVIDKFPISRPNLTFSTLTVSNMSPEDSSIYLCSVGRDRALNTEAFFGQGTRLTVV.

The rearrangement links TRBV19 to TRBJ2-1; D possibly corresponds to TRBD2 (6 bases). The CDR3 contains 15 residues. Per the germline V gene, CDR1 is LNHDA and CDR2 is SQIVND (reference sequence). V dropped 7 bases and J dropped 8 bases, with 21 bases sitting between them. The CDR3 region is CASNDGGTSKDEQFF. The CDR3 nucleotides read TGTGCCAGTAACGACGGAGGAACTAGCAAGGATGAGCAGTTCTTC.

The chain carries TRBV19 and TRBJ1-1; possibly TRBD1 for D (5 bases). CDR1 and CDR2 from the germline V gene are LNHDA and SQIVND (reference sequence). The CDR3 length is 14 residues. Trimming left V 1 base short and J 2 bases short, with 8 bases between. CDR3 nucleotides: TGTGCCAGTAGTATAGGAGACAGAAACACTGAAGCTTTCTTT. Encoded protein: CASSIGDRNTEAFF.

The CDR3 sequence is CASSVSTGSSGELFF. The CDR3 DNA sequence: TGTGCCAGCAGCGTATCGACAGGGTCGTCCGGGGAGCTGTTTTTT. The V gene is TRBV9, the J gene TRBJ2-2, with 7 bases lining up with TRBD1. This CDR3 spans 15 amino acids. From germline, CDR1 is SGDLS and CDR2 YYNGEE. Trimming took 1 base from V and 6 from J; bases not matched to a gene: 6. The whole variable domain, remainder taken from reference TRBV9 and TRBJ2-2, is DSGVTQTPKHLITATGQRVTLRCSPRSGDLSVYWYQQSLDQGLQFLIQYYNGEERAKGNILERFSAQQFPDLHSELNLSSLELGDSALYFCASSVSTGSSGELFFGEGSRLTVL.

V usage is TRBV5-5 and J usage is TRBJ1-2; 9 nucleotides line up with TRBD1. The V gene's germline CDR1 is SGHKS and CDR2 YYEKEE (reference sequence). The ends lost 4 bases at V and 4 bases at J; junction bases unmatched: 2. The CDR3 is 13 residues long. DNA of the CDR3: TGTGCCAGCAGCCAGGACAGGGGCTATGGCTACACCTTC. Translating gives CASSQDRGYGYTF.

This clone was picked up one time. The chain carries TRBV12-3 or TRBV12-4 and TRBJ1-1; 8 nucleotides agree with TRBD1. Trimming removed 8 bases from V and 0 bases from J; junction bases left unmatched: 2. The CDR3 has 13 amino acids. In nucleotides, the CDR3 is TGTGCCAGCGGACAGGGTTTGAACACTGAAGCTTTCTTT. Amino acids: CASGQGLNTEAFF.

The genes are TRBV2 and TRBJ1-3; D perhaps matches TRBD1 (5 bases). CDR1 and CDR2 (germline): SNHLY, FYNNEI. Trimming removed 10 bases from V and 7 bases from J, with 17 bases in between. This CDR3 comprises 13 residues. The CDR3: CAIPRDSQNTIYF. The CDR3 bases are TGTGCCATCCCCAGGGATTCCCAGAACACCATATATTTT.

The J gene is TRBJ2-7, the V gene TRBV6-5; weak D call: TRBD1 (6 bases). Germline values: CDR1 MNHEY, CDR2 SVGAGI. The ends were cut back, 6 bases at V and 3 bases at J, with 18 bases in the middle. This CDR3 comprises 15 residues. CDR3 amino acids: CASSPEQGSGYEQYF. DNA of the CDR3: TGTGCCAGCAGCCCCGAACAGGGATCTGGCTACGAGCAGTACTTC.

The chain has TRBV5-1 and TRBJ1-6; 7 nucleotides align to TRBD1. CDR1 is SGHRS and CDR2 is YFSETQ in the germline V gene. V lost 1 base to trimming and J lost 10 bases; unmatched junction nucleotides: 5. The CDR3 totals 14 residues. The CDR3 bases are TGCGCCAGCAGCTTGACAGGGGAGCAATCACCCCTCCACTTT. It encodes CASSLTGEQSPLHF.

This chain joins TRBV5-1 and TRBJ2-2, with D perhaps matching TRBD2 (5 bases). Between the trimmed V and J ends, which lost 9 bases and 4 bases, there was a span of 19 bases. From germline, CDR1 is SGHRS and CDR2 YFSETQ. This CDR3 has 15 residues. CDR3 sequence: CATSRLAGSTGELFF. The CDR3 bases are TGCGCCACCAGTCGGCTAGCAGGTTCCACCGGGGAGCTGTTTTTT.

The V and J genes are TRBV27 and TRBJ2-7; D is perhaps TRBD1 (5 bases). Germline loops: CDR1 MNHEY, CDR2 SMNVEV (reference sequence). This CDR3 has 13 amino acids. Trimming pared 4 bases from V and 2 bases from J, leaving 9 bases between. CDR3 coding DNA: TGTGCCAGCAGTTGGACACCTGCCTACGAGCAGTACTTC. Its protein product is CASSWTPAYEQYF.

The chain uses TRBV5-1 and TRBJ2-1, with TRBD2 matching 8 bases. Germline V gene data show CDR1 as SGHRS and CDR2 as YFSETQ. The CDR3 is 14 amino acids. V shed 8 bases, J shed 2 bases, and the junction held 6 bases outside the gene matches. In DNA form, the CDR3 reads TGCGCCAGTTCTGGGACTAGACCCTACAATGAGCAGTTCTTC. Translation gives CASSGTRPYNEQFF. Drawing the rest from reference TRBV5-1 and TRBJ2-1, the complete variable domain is KAGVTQTPRYLIKTRGQQVTLSCSPISGHRSVSWYQQTPGQGLQFLFEYFSETQRNKGNFPGRFSGRQFSNSRSEMNVSTLELGDSALYLCASSGTRPYNEQFFGPGTRLTVL.

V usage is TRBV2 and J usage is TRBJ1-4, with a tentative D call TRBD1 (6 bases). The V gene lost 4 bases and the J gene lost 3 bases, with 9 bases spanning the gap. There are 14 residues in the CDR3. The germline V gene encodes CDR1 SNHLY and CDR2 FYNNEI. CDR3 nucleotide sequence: TGTGCCAGCAGTGTATACAGGGCTAATGAAAAACTGTTTTTT. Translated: CASSVYRANEKLFF.

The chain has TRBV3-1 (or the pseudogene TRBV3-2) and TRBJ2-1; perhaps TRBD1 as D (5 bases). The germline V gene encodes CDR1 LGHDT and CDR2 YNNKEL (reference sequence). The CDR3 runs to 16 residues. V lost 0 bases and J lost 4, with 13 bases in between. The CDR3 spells CASSQDSGSRYNEQFF. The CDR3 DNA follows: TGTGCCAGCAGCCAAGATTCAGGGTCTAGGTACAATGAGCAGTTCTTC.

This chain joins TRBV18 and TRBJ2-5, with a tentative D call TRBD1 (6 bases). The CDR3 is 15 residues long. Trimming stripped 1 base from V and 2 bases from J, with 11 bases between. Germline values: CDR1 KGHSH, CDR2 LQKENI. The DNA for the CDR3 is TGTGCCAGCTCACCACGCAGGGGCCTACAAGAGACCCAGTACTTC. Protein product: CASSPRRGLQETQYF.

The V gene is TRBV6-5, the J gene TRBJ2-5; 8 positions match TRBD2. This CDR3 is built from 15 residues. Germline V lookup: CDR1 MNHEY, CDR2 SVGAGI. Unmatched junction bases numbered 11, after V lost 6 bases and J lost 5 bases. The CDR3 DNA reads TGTGCCAGCAGACCCGGGACTAGGTCGGGGGAGACCCAGTACTTC. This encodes CASRPGTRSGETQYF.

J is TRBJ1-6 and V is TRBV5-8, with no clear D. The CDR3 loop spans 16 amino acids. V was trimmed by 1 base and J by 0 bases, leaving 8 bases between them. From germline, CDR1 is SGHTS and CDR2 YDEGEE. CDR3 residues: CASSLQGSSYNSPLHF. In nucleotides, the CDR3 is TGTGCCAGCAGCTTGCAAGGGAGCTCCTATAATTCACCCCTCCACTTT.